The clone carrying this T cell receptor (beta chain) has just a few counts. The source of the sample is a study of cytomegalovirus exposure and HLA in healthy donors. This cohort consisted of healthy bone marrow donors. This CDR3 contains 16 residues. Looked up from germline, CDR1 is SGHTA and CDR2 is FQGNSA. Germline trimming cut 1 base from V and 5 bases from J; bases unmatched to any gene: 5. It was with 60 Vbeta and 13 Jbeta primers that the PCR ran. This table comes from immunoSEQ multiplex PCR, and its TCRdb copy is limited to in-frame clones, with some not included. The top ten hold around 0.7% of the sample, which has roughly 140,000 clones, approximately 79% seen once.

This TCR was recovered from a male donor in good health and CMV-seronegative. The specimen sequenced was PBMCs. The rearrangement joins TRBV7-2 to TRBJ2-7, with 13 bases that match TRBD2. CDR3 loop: CASSLGGLAGRDEQYF. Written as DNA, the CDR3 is TGTGCCAGCAGCTTAGGGGGACTAGCGGGAAGGGACGAGCAGTACTTC.